This T cell receptor (beta chain) appears in the sequencing data of a study of T cell repertoires in cytomegalovirus infection. As for the study in general: The public TCR beta signatures pointed to both CMV infection and matching HLA type. Whole-study results and caveats: The ex vivo response showed dominance by HLA-C-restricted CMV-specific TCR beta clonotypes.

This clonotype was counted at least ten times. Its antigen is still unknown. There are 15 residues in the CDR3. Germline V lookup: CDR1 SGHTA, CDR2 FQGNSA. V was clipped by 5 bases and J by 6 bases; unmatched bases: 6. TCRdb re-called the reads with MiXCR, one entry per CDR3 protein. The profile shows 150,000 to 200,000 distinct CDR3 sequences, roughly 14% of them singletons. Specimen: PBMCs. This TCR was sampled from a human donor in good health (CMV status not recorded). Some clones in this sample may be carry-over from other donors' samples. The chain joins TRBV7-2 to TRBJ1-6; 8 positions agree with TRBD1. The chain's CDR3 is CASSVRTGSNSPLHF. The CDR3 DNA sequence: TGTGCCAGCAGCGTGAGGACAGGGAGTAATTCACCCCTCCACTTT.